The following is a T cell receptor (beta chain) sequence with its context. Living in 24 US areas, the participants were between roughly 18 and 95 years of age. V lost 6 bases, J lost 11 bases, and 4 bases stayed unmatched. The length of the CDR3 is 12 residues. Under the authors' procedure: Reference gene primer amplification yielded estimated nucleated cell counts. Generated by immunoSEQ multiplex PCR, the TCRdb table keeps only in-frame clones and is missing some. V, J and clone size derive from that table, while D and trimming were established from the DNA sequence. The sample includes hundreds of thousands of clones, around 90% of them seen just once. These data belong to a study of blood T cell repertoires in COVID-19. Study as a whole: From the United States, Italy and Spain came samples of acute and convalescent COVID-19. Sample material is recorded as cDNA or gDNA derived from T cells, B-cell-depleted T cells, or PBMCs.

Sequencing was done on a sample of PBMCs or T cells enriched from blood (not recorded which). The gene calls are TRBV12-3 or TRBV12-4 and TRBJ1-6, with 7 bases that match TRBD1. The receptor comes from a woman in her late teens or twenties with acute COVID-19. The CDR3 sequence: CASRPGTAPLHF. The CDR3 DNA follows: TGTGCCAGCAGACCCGGGACAGCACCCCTCCACTTT.